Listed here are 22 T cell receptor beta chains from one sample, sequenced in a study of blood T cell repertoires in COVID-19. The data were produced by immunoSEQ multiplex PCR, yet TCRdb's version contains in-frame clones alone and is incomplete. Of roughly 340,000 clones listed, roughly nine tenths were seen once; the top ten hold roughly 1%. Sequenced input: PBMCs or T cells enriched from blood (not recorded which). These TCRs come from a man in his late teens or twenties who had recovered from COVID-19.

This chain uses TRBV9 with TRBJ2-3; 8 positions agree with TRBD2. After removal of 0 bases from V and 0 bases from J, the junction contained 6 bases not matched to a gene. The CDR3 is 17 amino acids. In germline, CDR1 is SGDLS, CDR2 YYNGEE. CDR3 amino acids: CASSVAGGVFSTDTQYF. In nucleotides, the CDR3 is TGTGCCAGCAGCGTAGCGGGGGGGGTATTTAGCACAGATACGCAGTATTTT.

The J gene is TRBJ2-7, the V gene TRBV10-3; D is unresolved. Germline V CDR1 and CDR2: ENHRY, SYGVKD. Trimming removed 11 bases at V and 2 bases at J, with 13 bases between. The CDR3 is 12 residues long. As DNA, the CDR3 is TGTGCCGCCGCCGGGTCTACCTACGAGCAGTACTTC. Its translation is CAAAGSTYEQYF.

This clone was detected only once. The CDR3 coding sequence is TGCGCCAGCAGCTTGGATTACTCTGGGGCCAACGTCCTGACTTTC. This translates into CASSLDYSGANVLTF. The rearrangement joins TRBV5-1 to TRBJ2-6, with D hard to call. Germline V lookup: CDR1 SGHRS, CDR2 YFSETQ. Trimming took off 0 bases at V and 0 bases at J, with 4 bases between the two ends. The CDR3 runs to 15 residues. The whole variable domain, remainder taken from reference TRBV5-1 and TRBJ2-6, is KAGVTQTPRYLIKTRGQQVTLSCSPISGHRSVSWYQQTPGQGLQFLFEYFSETQRNKGNFPGRFSGRQFSNSRSEMNVSTLELGDSALYLCASSLDYSGANVLTFGAGSRLTVL.

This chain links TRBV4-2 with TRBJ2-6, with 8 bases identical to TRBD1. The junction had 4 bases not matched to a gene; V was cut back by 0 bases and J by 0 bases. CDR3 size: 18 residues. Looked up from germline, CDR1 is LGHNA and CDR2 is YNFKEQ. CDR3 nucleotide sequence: TGTGCCAGCAGCCAAGAAGGACAGGGTACCTCTGGGGCCAACGTCCTGACTTTC. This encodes CASSQEGQGTSGANVLTF.

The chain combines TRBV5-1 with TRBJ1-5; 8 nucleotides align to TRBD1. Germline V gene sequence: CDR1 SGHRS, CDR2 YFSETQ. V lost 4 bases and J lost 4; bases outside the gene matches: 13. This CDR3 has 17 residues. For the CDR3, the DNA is TGCGCCAGCAGCCACTCGGACAGGGTCCAAGAGAATCAGCCCCAGCATTTT. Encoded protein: CASSHSDRVQENQPQHF. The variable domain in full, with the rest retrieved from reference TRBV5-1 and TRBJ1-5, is KAGVTQTPRYLIKTRGQQVTLSCSPISGHRSVSWYQQTPGQGLQFLFEYFSETQRNKGNFPGRFSGRQFSNSRSEMNVSTLELGDSALYLCASSHSDRVQENQPQHFGDGTRLSIL.

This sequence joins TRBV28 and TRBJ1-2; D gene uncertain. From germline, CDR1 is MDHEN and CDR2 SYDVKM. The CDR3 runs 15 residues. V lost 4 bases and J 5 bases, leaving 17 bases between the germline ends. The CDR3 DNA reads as TGTGCCAGCAGTTACTCCCCCAGCGTACTTTATGGCTACACCTTC. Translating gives CASSYSPSVLYGYTF.

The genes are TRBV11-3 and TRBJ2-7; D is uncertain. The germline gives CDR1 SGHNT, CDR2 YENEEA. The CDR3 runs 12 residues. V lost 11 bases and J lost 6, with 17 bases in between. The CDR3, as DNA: TGTGCCCCTCCGGCGGCAGTCAGCGAGCAGTACTTC. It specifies CAPPAAVSEQYF. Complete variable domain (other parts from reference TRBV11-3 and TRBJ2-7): EAGVVQSPRYKIIEKKQPVAFWCNPISGHNTLYWYLQNLGQGPELLIRYENEEAVDDSQLPKDRFSAERLKGVDSTLKIQPAELGDSAVYLCAPPAAVSEQYFGPGTRLTVT.

CDR3 amino acids: CASSQDAGGSVQPQHF. As DNA, the CDR3 is TGCGCCAGCAGCCAAGACGCCGGAGGATCTGTGCAGCCCCAGCATTTT. The rearrangement joins TRBV4-3 to TRBJ1-5, with D unresolved. The germline CDR1 and CDR2 sequences are LGHNA and YSLEER. There are 16 residues in the CDR3. The V and J ends lost 0 bases and 7 bases respectively, with 16 bases between them.

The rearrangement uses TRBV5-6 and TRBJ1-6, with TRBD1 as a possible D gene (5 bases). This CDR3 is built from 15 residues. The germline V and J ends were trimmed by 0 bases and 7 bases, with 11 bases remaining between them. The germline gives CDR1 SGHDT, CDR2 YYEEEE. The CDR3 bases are TGTGCCAGCAGCTTGGCCGGGGGTCCCAATTCACCCCTCCACTTT. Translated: CASSLAGGPNSPLHF.

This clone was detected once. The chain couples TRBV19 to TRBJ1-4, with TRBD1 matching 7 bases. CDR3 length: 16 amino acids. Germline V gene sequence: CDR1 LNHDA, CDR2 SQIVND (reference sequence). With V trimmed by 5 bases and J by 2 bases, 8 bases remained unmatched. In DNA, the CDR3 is TGTGCCAGTAGTCGGCGGGACAGATCCACTAATGAAAAACTGTTTTTT. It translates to CASSRRDRSTNEKLFF. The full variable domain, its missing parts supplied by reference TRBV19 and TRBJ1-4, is DGGITQSPKYLFRKEGQNVTLSCEQNLNHDAMYWYRQDPGQGLRLIYYSQIVNDFQKGDIAEGYSVSREKKESFPLTVTSAQKNPTAFYLCASSRRDRSTNEKLFFGSGTQLSVL.

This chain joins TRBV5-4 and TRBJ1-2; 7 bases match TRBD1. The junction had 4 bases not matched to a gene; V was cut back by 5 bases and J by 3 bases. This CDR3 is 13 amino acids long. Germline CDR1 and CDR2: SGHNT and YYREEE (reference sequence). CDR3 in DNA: TGTGCCAGCAGAACTGGGACAGACTATGGCTACACCTTC. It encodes CASRTGTDYGYTF.

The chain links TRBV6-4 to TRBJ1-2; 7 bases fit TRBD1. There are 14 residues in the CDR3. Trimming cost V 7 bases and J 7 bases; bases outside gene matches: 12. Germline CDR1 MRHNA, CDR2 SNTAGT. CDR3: CASKPDRQLGGYTF. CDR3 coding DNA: TGTGCCAGCAAACCGGACAGGCAACTGGGTGGCTACACCTTC.

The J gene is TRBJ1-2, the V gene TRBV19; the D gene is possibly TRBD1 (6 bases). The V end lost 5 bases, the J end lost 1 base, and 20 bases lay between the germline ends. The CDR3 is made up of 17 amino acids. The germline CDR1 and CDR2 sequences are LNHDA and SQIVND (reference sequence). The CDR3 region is CASSPRGGSGFNYGYTF. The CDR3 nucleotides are TGTGCCAGTAGTCCCCGAGGGGGTTCGGGGTTTAACTATGGCTACACCTTC.

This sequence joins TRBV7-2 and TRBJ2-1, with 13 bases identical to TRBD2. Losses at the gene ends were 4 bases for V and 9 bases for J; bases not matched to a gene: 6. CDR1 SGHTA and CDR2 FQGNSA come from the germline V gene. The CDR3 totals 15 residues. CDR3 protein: CASSSRTSGSFEQFF. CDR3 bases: TGTGCCAGCAGCTCCAGGACTAGCGGGAGCTTTGAGCAGTTCTTC. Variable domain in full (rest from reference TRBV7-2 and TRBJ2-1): GAGVSQSPSNKVTEKGKDVELRCDPISGHTALYWYRQSLGQGLEFLIYFQGNSAPDKSGLPSDRFSAERTGGSVSTLTIQRTQQEDSAVYLCASSSRTSGSFEQFFGPGTRLTVL.

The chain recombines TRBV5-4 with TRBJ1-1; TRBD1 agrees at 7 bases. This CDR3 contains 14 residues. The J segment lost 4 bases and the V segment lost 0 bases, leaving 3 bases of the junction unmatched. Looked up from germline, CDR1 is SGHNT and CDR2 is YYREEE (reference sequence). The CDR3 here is CASSLAGGGTEAFF. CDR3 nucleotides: TGTGCCAGCAGCTTGGCAGGGGGTGGCACTGAAGCTTTCTTT.

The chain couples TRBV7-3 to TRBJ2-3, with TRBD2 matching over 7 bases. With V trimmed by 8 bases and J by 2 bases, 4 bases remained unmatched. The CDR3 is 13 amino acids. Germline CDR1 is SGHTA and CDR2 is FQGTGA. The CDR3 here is CASGRDFTDTQYF. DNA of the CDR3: TGTGCCAGCGGGAGGGATTTCACAGATACGCAGTATTTT.

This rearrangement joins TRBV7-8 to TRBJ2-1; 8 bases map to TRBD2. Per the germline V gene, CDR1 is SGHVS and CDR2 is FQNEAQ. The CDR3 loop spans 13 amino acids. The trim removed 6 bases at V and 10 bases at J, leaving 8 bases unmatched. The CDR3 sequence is CASRLAGGGEQFF. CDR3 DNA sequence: TGTGCCAGCAGACTCGCGGGGGGAGGGGAGCAGTTCTTC.

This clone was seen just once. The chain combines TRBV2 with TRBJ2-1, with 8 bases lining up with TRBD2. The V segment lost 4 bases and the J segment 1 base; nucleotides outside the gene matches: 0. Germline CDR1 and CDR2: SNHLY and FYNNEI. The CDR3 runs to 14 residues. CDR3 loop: CASSGGGSYNEQFF. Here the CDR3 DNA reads TGTGCCAGCAGTGGCGGGGGGTCCTACAATGAGCAGTTCTTC.

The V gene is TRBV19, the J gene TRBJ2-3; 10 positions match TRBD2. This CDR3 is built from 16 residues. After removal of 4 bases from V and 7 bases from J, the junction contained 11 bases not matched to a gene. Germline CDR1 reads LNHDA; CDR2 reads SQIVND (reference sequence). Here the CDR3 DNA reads TGTGCCAGTAGTAGCCAGCGGGAGGGCCTGCCCTATACGCAGTATTTT. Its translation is CASSSQREGLPYTQYF.

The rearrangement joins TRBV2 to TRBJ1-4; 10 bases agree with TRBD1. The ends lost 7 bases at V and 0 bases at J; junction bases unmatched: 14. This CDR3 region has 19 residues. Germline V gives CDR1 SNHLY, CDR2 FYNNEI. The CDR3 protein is CASTRKRDRGPSTNEKLFF. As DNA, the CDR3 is TGTGCCAGCACCCGGAAAAGGGACAGGGGCCCTTCAACTAATGAAAAACTGTTTTTT.

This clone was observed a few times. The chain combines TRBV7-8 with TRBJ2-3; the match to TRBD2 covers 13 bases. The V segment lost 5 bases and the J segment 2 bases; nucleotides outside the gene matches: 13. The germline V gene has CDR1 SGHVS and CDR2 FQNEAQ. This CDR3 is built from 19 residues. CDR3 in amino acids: CASSRPLAGGPIITDTQYF. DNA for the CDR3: TGTGCCAGCAGCCGACCACTAGCGGGGGGGCCTATTATCACAGATACGCAGTATTTT.

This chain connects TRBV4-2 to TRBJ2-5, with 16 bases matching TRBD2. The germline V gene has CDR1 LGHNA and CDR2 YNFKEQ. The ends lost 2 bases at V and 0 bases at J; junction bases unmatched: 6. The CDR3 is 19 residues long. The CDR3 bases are TGTGCCAGCAGCCAAAAACCGGGACTAGCGGGGGGGTACCAAGAGACCCAGTACTTC. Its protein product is CASSQKPGLAGGYQETQYF.